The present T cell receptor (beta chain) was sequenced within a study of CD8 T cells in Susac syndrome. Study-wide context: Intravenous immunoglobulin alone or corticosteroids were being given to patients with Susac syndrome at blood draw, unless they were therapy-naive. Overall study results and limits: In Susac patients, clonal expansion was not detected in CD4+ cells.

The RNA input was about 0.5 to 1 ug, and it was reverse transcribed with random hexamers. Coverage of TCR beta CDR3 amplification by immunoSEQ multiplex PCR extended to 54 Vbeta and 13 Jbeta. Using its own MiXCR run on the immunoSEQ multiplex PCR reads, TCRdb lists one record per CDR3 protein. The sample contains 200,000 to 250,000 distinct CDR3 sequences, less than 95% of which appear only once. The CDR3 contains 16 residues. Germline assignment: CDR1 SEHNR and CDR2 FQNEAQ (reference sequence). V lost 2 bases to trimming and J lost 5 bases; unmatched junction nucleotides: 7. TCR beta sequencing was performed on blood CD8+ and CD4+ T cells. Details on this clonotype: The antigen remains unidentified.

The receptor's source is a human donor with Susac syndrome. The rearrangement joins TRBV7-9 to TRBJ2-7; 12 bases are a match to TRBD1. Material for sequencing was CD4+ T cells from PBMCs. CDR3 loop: CASSLKGQGALNEQYF. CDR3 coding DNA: TGTGCCAGCAGCTTAAAGGGACAGGGGGCTCTGAACGAGCAGTACTTC.